These T cell receptor beta chains were read from a single sample in a study of T cell changes during pregnancy in multiple sclerosis. Data came from immunoSEQ multiplex PCR; TCRdb stores just in-frame clones and leaves some out. This sample has 35,000 to 50,000 clones, with 89% found just once. Source: CD4+ T cells from peripheral blood mononuclear cells, taken in the first trimester of pregnancy. Every receptor here comes from a female donor with multiple sclerosis, enrolled in a pregnancy study. CDR3s include the opening cysteine and the closing phenylalanine or tryptophan. The D gene is left open where the match is weak. Clone size appears in some rows only: once, few, many, or a class for an expanded clone.

TRBJ2-7 | - | - | TRBV5-6 | CASSFGLVTYEQYF | TGTGCCAGCAGCTTTGGCCTGGTTACCTACGAGCAGTACTTC
TRBJ2-7 | TRBD1 | - | TRBV6-6 | CASSYRRGRDSYEQYF | TGTGCCAGCAGTTACCGCAGGGGGCGGGACTCCTACGAGCAGTACTTC
TRBJ2-6 | - | few | TRBV11-2 | CASSHRRDSGANVLTF | TGTGCCAGCAGCCACAGACGGGACTCTGGGGCCAACGTCCTGACTTTC
TRBJ2-7 | - | - | TRBV7-9 | CASSLVDEQYF | TGTGCCAGCAGCTTAGTAGACGAGCAGTACTTC
TRBJ2-7 | - | - | TRBV23-1 | CASSQEGVRGNSYEQYF | TGCGCCAGCAGTCAAGAGGGTGTTAGGGGGAACTCCTACGAGCAGTACTTC
TRBJ2-5 | TRBD1 | - | TRBV5-5 | CASSPGTGTGVRETQYF | TGTGCCAGCAGCCCGGGTACCGGGACAGGGGTGAGGGAGACCCAGTACTTC
TRBJ2-7 | TRBD2 | - | TRBV6-6 | CASSYDAGGPYEQYF | TGTGCCAGCAGTTACGATGCGGGAGGGCCCTACGAGCAGTACTTC
TRBJ1-1 | TRBD1 | - | TRBV5-5 | CASDFRGQGANTEAFF | TGTGCCAGCGACTTCAGGGGGCAAGGGGCGAACACTGAAGCTTTCTTT
TRBJ2-2 | TRBD2 | - | TRBV7-2 | CASSPSGGNTGELFF | TGTGCCAGCAGCCCAAGCGGGGGAAACACCGGGGAGCTGTTTTTT
TRBJ2-5 | TRBD2 | few | TRBV27 | CASSFRTSGSRETQYF | TGTGCCAGCAGCTTCCGGACTAGCGGGAGTAGGGAGACCCAGTACTTC
TRBJ2-5 | TRBD2 | - | TRBV6-6 | CASSFGTSGRETQYF | TGTGCCAGCAGCTTCGGGACTAGCGGGCGAGAGACCCAGTACTTC
TRBJ2-7 | - | - | TRBV13 | CASSLRDTAYEQYF | TGTGCCAGCAGCCTTCGGGACACGGCCTACGAGCAGTACTTC